This entry lists 5 T cell receptor beta chains sequenced from one sample in a study of blood T cells in healthy people across ages. The use of a sample-barcoded 5' primer and a J-beta primer mix characterized a second PCR of about 7 to 12 cycles. A single record per CDR3 protein comes from TCRdb applying MiXCR to the 5' RACE reads. The sample shows approximately 700,000 distinct CDR3 sequences, about 30% of them seen only once. Sequences were obtained from blood. These receptors originate from a woman of 80 years or more in good health.

This clonotype came up many times. The V call is TRBV15, the J call TRBJ2-7, with TRBD2 identical over 9 bases. After removal of 0 bases from V and 1 base from J, the junction contained 4 bases not matched to a gene. The CDR3 sequence is 16 residues long. Germline CDR1 reads LNHNV; CDR2 reads YYDKDF (reference sequence). The CDR3 loop reads CATSRERLAGSYEQYF. Written as DNA, the CDR3 is TGTGCCACCAGCAGAGAGCGGCTAGCGGGGTCCTACGAGCAGTACTTC.

The V and J genes are TRBV5-1 and TRBJ1-1; no firm D call. Germline values: CDR1 SGHRS, CDR2 YFSETQ. Trimming took 4 bases from V and 5 from J, leaving 18 bases between them. The CDR3 sequence is 15 residues long. CDR3 sequence: CASSNGPSRKTEAFF. As DNA, the CDR3 is TGCGCCAGCAGCAATGGCCCCAGCCGGAAAACTGAAGCTTTCTTT.

The chain links TRBV7-6 to TRBJ2-7; 13 nucleotides match TRBD2. The CDR3 consists of 15 residues. Germline V CDR1 and CDR2: SGHVS, FNYEAQ. Trimming cost V 5 bases and J 7 bases; bases outside gene matches: 8. The CDR3 loop is CASSEGTSGKEEQYF. The CDR3 bases are TGTGCCAGCAGCGAGGGGACTAGCGGGAAAGAAGAGCAGTACTTC.

The sample holds a few counts of this clonotype. The chain couples TRBV20-1 to TRBJ2-3, with TRBD2 identical over 8 bases. Germline lookup yields CDR1 DFQATT and CDR2 SNEGSKA (reference sequence). Trimming cost V 3 bases and J 1 base; bases outside gene matches: 9. The CDR3 is made up of 16 amino acids. CDR3 sequence (DNA): TGCAGTGCTAGCACCGGGTGGCGGGGGGGCACAGATACGCAGTATTTT. Translation: CSASTGWRGGTDTQYF.

Ten or more counts support this clonotype. The chain couples TRBV28 to TRBJ2-7; TRBD1 might be the D (5 bases). Germline CDR1 and CDR2: MDHEN and SYDVKM. Trimming removed 5 bases from V and 3 bases from J, with 11 bases in between. The CDR3 consists of 13 residues. Written as DNA, the CDR3 is TGTGCCAGCAGTGGTCCGGACAACTACGAGCAGTACTTC. Its translation: CASSGPDNYEQYF.